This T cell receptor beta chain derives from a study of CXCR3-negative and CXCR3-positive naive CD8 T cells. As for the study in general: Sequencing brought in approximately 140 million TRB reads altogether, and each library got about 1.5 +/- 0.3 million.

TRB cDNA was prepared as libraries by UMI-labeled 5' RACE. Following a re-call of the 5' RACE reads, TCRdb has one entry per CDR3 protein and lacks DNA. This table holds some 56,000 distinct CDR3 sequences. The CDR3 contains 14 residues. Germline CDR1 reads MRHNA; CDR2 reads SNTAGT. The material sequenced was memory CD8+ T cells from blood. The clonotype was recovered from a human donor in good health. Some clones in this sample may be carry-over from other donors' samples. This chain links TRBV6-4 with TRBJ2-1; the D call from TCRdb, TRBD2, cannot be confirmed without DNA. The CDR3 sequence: CASSDTGLPGEQFF.